This T cell receptor (beta chain) was recorded in a study of blood T cells in healthy people across ages. Whole-study results and caveats: Donor CMV infection status was unknown, possibly confounding age-related changes in expanded clonotypes.

Each sample gave at least 6.5 million isolated PBMCs. CDR3 length: 15 residues. Using a J-beta primer mix together with a sample-barcoded 5' primer, a second PCR was run for roughly 7 to 11 cycles. TCRdb reanalysed the 5' RACE reads using MiXCR and keeps one entry per CDR3 protein. This table has about 680,000 distinct CDR3 sequences, 49% appearing once. As to this clonotype: The antigen remains undetermined.

Sequenced input: blood. This chain connects TRBV21-1 to TRBJ2-3; TRBD2, the table's D call, was not compared with the DNA. TRBV21-1 is labeled a pseudogene. The clonotype was recovered from an older woman in good health. The CDR3 bases are TGTGCCAGCAGCAAGGATAGCGGGACCACAGATACGCAGTATTTT. This translates into CASSKDSGTTDTQYF.